The rows below give T cell receptor beta chains drawn from one sample of a study of Ad26.COV2.S vaccination and SARS-CoV-2 variants. Some clones are missing from TCRdb's copy, which holds only in-frame ones; the method was immunoSEQ multiplex PCR. Altogether approximately 460,000 clones are present, roughly nine tenths being singletons, with the ten largest covering around 1.8%. This specimen consisted of peripheral blood, obtained in a trial of Ad26.COV2.S vaccine versus placebo. The receptors derive from a person aged 18 to 65 who received the Ad26.COV2.S COVID-19 vaccine or a placebo. The CDR3 runs from the conserved cysteine through the conserved F or W. The order of the fields is D gene, J gene, V gene, CDR3 DNA, CDR3 protein. A D gene is named only where the DNA matches it firmly.

>-|TRBJ1-3|TRBV29-1
TGCAGCGTTGAAATTGGGTCGGACGGAAACACCATATATTTT
CSVEIGSDGNTIYF
>-|TRBJ2-7|TRBV28
TGTGCCAGCAGTTTTTTACCACGGACGGTCAGCTACGAGCAGTACTTC
CASSFLPRTVSYEQYF
>-|TRBJ2-3|TRBV3-1/TRBV3-2
TGTGCCAGCAGCCAAATCCCCGCTCGGGGCACAGATACGCAGTATTTT
CASSQIPARGTDTQYF
>-|TRBJ1-2|TRBV6-5
TGTGCCAGCAGTTACTCAGGTCAGCCTCTCCGCGGCTACACCTTC
CASSYSGQPLRGYTF
>TRBD2|TRBJ2-7|TRBV27
TGTGCCAGCAGACCTGGGACTAGCGGAAACTACGAGCAGTACTTC
CASRPGTSGNYEQYF
>-|TRBJ1-5|TRBV2
TGTGCCAGCAGTGGAAGACAACGTCAGCCCCAGCATTTT
CASSGRQRQPQHF
>TRBD2|TRBJ2-2|TRBV6-6
TGTGCCAGCAGTCCCCTTGGTCTAGCGGGAGTTGGCACCGGGGAGCTGTTTTTT
CASSPLGLAGVGTGELFF
>-|TRBJ2-6|TRBV15
TGTGCCACCAGCAGAGGACAGAGCTTACTCTCTGGGGCCAACGTCCTGACTTTC
CATSRGQSLLSGANVLTF
>TRBD1|TRBJ1-3|TRBV29-1
TGCAGCGTAGGGACAGGGCAAACTGGAAACACCATATATTTT
CSVGTGQTGNTIYF
>-|TRBJ1-4|TRBV6-5
TGTGCCAGCAGTTACGTCAACACTGGAGAAAGTAAACTGTTTTTT
CASSYVNTGESKLFF
>-|TRBJ1-2|TRBV19
TGTGCCAGTAAGGAGGACCAGGGAACATTTGGCTACACCTTC
CASKEDQGTFGYTF
>-|TRBJ1-1|TRBV10-3
TGTGCCATCAGTGAGGCCCGCGACTATGAAGCTTTCTTT
CAISEARDYEAFF
>-|TRBJ2-4|TRBV16
TGTGCCAGCAGCCAGGGGAGAGGACAGTACTTC
CASSQGRGQYF
>-|TRBJ1-4|TRBV7-9
TGTGCCAGCAGCTTAGGTCTCAGCGGCCAAACCCTAACTAATGAAAAACTGTTTTTT
CASSLGLSGQTLTNEKLFF
>-|TRBJ2-1|TRBV27
TGTGCCAGCCGTCTCCGGGACCCGGTGGGTGCGCAGTTCTTC
CASRLRDPVGAQFF
>-|TRBJ2-3|TRBV13
TGTGCCAGCAGCCTCCGTCCCACAGATACGCAGTATTTT
CASSLRPTDTQYF
>-|TRBJ2-7|TRBV15
TGTGCCACCAGCAGGGAGGGGTACGAGCAGTACTTC
CATSREGYEQYF
>-|TRBJ2-7|TRBV20-1
TGCAGTGCTATGGGGGTCGGGCGACAGTACTTC
CSAMGVGRQYF
>-|TRBJ2-5|TRBV9
TGTGCCAGCAGCGTAAGAGGCAGTGAGACCCAGTACTTC
CASSVRGSETQYF
>-|TRBJ2-1|TRBV10-3
TGTGCCATCAGTGAGTCGGGTCTAGTCTACAATGAGCAGTTCTTC
CAISESGLVYNEQFF
>TRBD1|TRBJ1-5|TRBV18
TGTGCCAGCTCACGACAGGGCCTAAATCAGCCCCAGCATTTT
CASSRQGLNQPQHF
>-|TRBJ2-2|TRBV10-3
TGTGCCATCAGTACCGGGATAAGGGGGACCGGGGAGCTGTTTTTT
CAISTGIRGTGELFF
>TRBD2|TRBJ2-1|TRBV5-1
TGCGCCAGCAGCTTGGCCCCGGGACTAGCGGGAACCGTTACTGCCTACAATGAGCAGTTCTTC
CASSLAPGLAGTVTAYNEQFF
>-|TRBJ2-5|TRBV5-1
TGCGCCAGCAGCTTGGTTTGGGAAGAGACCCAGTACTTC
CASSLVWEETQYF
>TRBD2|TRBJ2-5|TRBV6-5
TGTGCCAGCAGTTACTCCCCTAGCGGGGGGGCTGAGACCCAGTACTTC
CASSYSPSGGAETQYF
>-|TRBJ2-3|TRBV30
TGTGCCTGGGGGACACCCAGCACAGATACGCAGTATTTT
CAWGTPSTDTQYF
>-|TRBJ2-7|TRBV28
TGTGCCAGCAGTTTTAGCATAGACTACGAGCAGTACTTC
CASSFSIDYEQYF
>-|TRBJ1-2|TRBV10-3
TGTGCCATCAGTGAGGGGCAGCTTCGAGCTAACTATGGCTACACCTTC
CAISEGQLRANYGYTF
>TRBD1|TRBJ1-3|TRBV6-5
TGTGCCAGCAGCTCGGACAGGGGGGCTGGAAACACCATATATTTT
CASSSDRGAGNTIYF
>-|TRBJ2-2|TRBV24-1
TGTGCCACCAGTGATCCCGGCCTAAACACCGGGGAGCTGTTTTTT
CATSDPGLNTGELFF
>-|TRBJ2-5|TRBV11-3
TGTGCCAGCAGCTCCAGCTGGGGGGAAGAGACCCAGTACTTC
CASSSSWGEETQYF
>TRBD2|TRBJ2-7|TRBV5-1
TGCGCCAGCAGCCCAGGGACTACATTCTACGAGCAGTACTTC
CASSPGTTFYEQYF
>-|TRBJ1-2|TRBV18
TGTGCCAGCTCACGCTATCAGGACGGGGCTAACTATGGCTACACCTTC
CASSRYQDGANYGYTF
>-|TRBJ2-5|TRBV5-8
TGTGCCAGCAGCTTGTTCGGGAGTGGGCAAATATCGACCCAGTACTTC
CASSLFGSGQISTQYF
>-|TRBJ1-2|TRBV4-2
TGTGCCAGCAGCCCTTATCCCCAACCCGCAGGGGAACAACGTGGCTACACCTTC
CASSPYPQPAGEQRGYTF
>TRBD2|TRBJ2-7|TRBV6-1
TGTGCCAGCAGTGAAGCCGGACTAGCGGTGTACGAGCAGTACTTC
CASSEAGLAVYEQYF
>-|TRBJ1-1|TRBV15
TGTGCCACCAGCAGAGACAGAGGGTGGGACACTGAAGCTTTCTTT
CATSRDRGWDTEAFF
>-|TRBJ1-1|TRBV7-9
TGTGCCAGCAGCTTCCAAGGGGGGGGCACTGAAGCTTTCTTT
CASSFQGGGTEAFF